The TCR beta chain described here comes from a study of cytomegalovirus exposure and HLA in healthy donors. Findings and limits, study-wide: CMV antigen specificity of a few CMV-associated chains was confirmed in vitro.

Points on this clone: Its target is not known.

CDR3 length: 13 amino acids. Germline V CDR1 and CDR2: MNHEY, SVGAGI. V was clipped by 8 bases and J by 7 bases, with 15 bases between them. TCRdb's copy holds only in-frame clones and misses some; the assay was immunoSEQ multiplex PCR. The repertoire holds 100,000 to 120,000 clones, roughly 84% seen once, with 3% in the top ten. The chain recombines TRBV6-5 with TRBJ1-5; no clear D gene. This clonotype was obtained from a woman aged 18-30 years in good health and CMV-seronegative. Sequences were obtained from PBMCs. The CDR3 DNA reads TGTGCCAGCGGGGTGGAGGCTGGGCAGCCCCAGCATTTT. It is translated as CASGVEAGQPQHF.